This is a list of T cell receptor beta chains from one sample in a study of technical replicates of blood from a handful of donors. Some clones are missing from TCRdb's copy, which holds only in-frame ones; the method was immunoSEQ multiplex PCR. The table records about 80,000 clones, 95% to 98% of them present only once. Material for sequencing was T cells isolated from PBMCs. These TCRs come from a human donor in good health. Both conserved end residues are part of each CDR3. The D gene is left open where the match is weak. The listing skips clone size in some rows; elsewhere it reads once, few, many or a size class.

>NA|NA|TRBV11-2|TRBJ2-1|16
TGTGCCAGCAGCCGCCGCGGGGACTCGTCCTACAATGAGCAGTTCTTC
CASSRRGDSSYNEQFF
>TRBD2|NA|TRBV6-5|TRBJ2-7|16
TGTGCCAGCAGTTACCGGACTAGCGGGGCCGCCTACGAGCAGTACTTC
CASSYRTSGAAYEQYF
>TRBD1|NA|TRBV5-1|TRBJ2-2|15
TGCGCCACCTCAACAGGGGGCGCAGGAACCGGGGAGCTGTTTTTT
CATSTGGAGTGELFF
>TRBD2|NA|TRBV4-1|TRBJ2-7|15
TGCGCCAGCAGCCAAGAGGAGCGGGAAACCTACGAGCAGTACTTC
CASSQEERETYEQYF
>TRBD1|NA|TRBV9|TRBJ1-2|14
TGTGCCAGCAGCGTAGGACAGGGAGACTATGGCTACACCTTC
CASSVGQGDYGYTF
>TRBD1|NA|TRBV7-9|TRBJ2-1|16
TGTGCCAGCAGCTTGCGAAACAGGGGGCTATACAATGAGCAGTTCTTC
CASSLRNRGLYNEQFF
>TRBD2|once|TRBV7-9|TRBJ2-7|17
TGTGCCAGCAGCTCCACACAAAGGGGACTAGATGCCTACGAGCAGTACTTC
CASSSTQRGLDAYEQYF
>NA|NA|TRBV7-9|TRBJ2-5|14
TGTGCCAGCAGCCCTAAGTCCGTCCAAGAGACCCAGTACTTC
CASSPKSVQETQYF
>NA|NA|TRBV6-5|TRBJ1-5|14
TGTGCCAGCAGGGCCTTGTATAGCAATCAGCCCCAGCATTTT
CASRALYSNQPQHF
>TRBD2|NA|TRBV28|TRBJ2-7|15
TGTGCCAGCAGGAAAACTAGCGGGGTCTCCTACGAGCAGTACTTC
CASRKTSGVSYEQYF
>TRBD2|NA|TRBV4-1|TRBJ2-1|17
TGCGCCAGCAGCCAAGAGCCTAGCGGAATAACCTACAATGAGCAGTTCTTC
CASSQEPSGITYNEQFF
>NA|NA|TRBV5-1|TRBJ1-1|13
TGCGCCAGCAGCTTGGGGGCCACGGCTGAAGCTTTCTTT
CASSLGATAEAFF
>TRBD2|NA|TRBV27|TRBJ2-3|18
TGTGCCAGCAGTAATTTGGTCGTCGGTCGGGAGGGGAAGGATACGCAGTATTTT
CASSNLVVGREGKDTQYF
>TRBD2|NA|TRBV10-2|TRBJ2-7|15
TGCGCCAGCAGTGATTATTGGGGGGGGATCGGCGAGCAGTACTTC
CASSDYWGGIGEQYF
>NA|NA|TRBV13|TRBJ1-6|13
TGTGCCAGCAGCTTAGACGGTGCCTCACCCCTCCACTTT
CASSLDGASPLHF
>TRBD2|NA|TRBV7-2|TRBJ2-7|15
TGTGCCAGCAGCTTAGGGACTAGCGGGCCTTACGAGCAGTACTTC
CASSLGTSGPYEQYF
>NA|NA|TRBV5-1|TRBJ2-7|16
TGCGCCAGCAGCACGGGGGGCGGGCCCACCCACCACGAGCAGTACTTC
CASSTGGGPTHHEQYF
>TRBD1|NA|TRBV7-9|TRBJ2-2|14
TGTGCCAGCAGCTTCGGGACAGACACCGGGGAGCTGTTTTTT
CASSFGTDTGELFF
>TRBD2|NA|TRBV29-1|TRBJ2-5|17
TGCAGCGTTGAATTTGGGACTAGCGGGGGGTACCAAGAGACCCAGTACTTC
CSVEFGTSGGYQETQYF
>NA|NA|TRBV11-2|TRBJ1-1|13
TGTGCCAGCAGCTTATTCAGGGACACTGAAGCTTTCTTT
CASSLFRDTEAFF
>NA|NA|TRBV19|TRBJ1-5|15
TGTGCCAGTAGTATCTCATGGCATGCTTATCAGCCCCAGCATTTT
CASSISWHAYQPQHF
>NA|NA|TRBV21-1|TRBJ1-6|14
TGTGCCAGCAGCAAAGGCTCAGGGTATTCACCCCTCCACTTT
CASSKGSGYSPLHF
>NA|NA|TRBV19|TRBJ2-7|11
TGTGCCACCCGGAGCTCCTACGAGCAGTACTTC
CATRSSYEQYF
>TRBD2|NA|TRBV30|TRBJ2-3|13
TGTGCCTGGTACACTAGCGCCGAAGATACGCAGTATTTT
CAWYTSAEDTQYF
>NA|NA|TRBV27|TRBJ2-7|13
TGTGCCAGCAGTTTCCAGTCTTCATACGAGCAGTACTTC
CASSFQSSYEQYF
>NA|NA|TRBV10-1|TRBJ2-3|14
TGCGCCAGCAGTCGGGACTTCAACACAGATACGCAGTATTTT
CASSRDFNTDTQYF
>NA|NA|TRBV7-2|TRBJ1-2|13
TGTGCCAGCAGCCCCCGGGAGTCTTATGGCTACACCTTC
CASSPRESYGYTF
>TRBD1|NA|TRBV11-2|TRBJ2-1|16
TGTGCCAGCAGCTTAATGACAGGGGTCTCCCCCCATGAGCAGTTCTTC
CASSLMTGVSPHEQFF
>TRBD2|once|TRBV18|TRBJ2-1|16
TGTGCCAGCTCACCACTCGAGGCTAGCGGGAGGAATGAGCAGTTCTTC
CASSPLEASGRNEQFF
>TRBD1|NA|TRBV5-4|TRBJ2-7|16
TGTGCCAGCAGCGACCGGACAGGGACTGTAAACTACGAGCAGTACTTC
CASSDRTGTVNYEQYF
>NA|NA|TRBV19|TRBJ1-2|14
TGTGCCAGTAGTATCTATGAGACAGGCTATGGCTACACCTTC
CASSIYETGYGYTF
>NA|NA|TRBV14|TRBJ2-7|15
TGTGCCAGCAGCCAAGACGGGGGTTACTCCTACGAGCAGTACTTC
CASSQDGGYSYEQYF
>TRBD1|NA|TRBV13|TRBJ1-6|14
TGTGCCAGCAGCATGGGACAGGCAGATTCACCCCTCCACTTT
CASSMGQADSPLHF
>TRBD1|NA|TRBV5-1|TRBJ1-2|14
TGCGCCAGCAGCCAGTATCGGACAGGGCGCGGCTACACCTTC
CASSQYRTGRGYTF
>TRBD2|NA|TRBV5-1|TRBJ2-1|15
TGCGCCAGCAGCTTGGGGGGACTAGCGGGGAATGAGCAGTTCTTC
CASSLGGLAGNEQFF
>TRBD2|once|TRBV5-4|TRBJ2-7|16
TGTGCCAGCAGCTCCCCCCCCGGGAGGCTCAGCTACGAGCAGTACTTC
CASSSPPGRLSYEQYF
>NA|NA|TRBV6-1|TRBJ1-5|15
TGTGCCAGCAGTGAATTCCCCAGATACAATCAGCCCCAGCATTTT
CASSEFPRYNQPQHF
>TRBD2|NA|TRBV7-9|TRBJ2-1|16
TGTGCCAGCAGCTTCTTAGGGACTACCTCCTACAATGAGCAGTTCTTC
CASSFLGTTSYNEQFF
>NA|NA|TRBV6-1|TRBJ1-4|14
TGTGCCAGCACCCCCGGACAGAGCCTAGAAAAACTGTTTTTT
CASTPGQSLEKLFF
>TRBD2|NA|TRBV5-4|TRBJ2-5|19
TGTGCCAGCAGCCCCAAACTAGGGACTAGCGGGGGGGCCCAGGAGACCCAGTACTTC
CASSPKLGTSGGAQETQYF